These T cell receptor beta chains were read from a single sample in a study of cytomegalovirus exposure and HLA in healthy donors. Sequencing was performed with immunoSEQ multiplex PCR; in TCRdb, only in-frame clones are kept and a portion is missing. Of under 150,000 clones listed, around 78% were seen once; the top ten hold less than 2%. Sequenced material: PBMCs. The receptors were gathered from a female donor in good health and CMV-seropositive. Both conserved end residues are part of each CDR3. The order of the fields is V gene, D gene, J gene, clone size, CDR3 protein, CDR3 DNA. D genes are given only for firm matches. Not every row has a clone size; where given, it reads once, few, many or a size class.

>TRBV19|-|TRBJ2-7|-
CASSTIQSSEQYF
TGTGCCAGTAGTACCATCCAAAGCTCCGAGCAGTACTTC
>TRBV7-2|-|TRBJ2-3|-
CASSLEGLWGTDTQYF
TGTGCCAGCAGCTTAGAGGGACTGTGGGGCACAGATACGCAGTATTTT
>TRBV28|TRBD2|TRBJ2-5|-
CASQGLAGETEYQETQYF
TGTGCCAGCCAAGGACTAGCGGGCGAAACTGAGTACCAAGAGACCCAGTACTTC
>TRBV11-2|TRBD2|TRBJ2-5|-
CASSPTSGTLETQYF
TGTGCCAGCAGCCCAACTAGCGGCACCTTAGAGACCCAGTACTTC
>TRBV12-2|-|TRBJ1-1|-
CASRSQQTGYTEAFF
TGTGCAAGTCGCTCTCAACAGACAGGATACACTGAAGCTTTCTTT
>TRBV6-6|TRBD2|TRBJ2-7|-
CASSHQRGFSYEQYF
TGTGCCAGCAGCCATCAGCGGGGCTTCTCCTACGAGCAGTACTTC
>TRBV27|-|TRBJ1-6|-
CASSQGVGQSLHF
TGTGCCAGCAGTCAAGGGGTCGGACAGTCCCTCCACTTT
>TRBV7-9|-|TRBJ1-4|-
CASSLVEGRKLFF
TGTGCCAGCAGCTTAGTGGAGGGGCGAAAACTGTTTTTT
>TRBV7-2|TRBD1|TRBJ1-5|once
CASSLGQGSNQPQHF
TGTGCCAGCAGCTTAGGACAGGGGAGCAATCAGCCCCAGCATTTT
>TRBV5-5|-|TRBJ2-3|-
CASSPGGGDTQYF
TGTGCCAGCAGCCCCGGAGGAGGAGATACGCAGTATTTT
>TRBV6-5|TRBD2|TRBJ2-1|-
CASSSGRGDNEQFF
TGTGCCAGCTCGAGCGGGAGAGGGGACAATGAGCAGTTCTTC
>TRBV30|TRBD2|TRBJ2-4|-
CAWSGLAGGIIQNIQYF
TGTGCCTGGAGTGGGTTAGCGGGGGGGATAATCCAAAACATTCAGTACTTC
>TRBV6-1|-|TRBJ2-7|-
CASSEAWAGVYEQYF
TGTGCCAGCAGTGAAGCGTGGGCAGGGGTCTACGAGCAGTACTTC
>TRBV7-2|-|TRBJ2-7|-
CASTLDFSSYEQYF
TGTGCCAGCACCTTAGACTTTAGCTCCTACGAGCAGTACTTC
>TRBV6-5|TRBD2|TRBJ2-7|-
CASSWTSGIYEQYF
TGTGCCAGCAGTTGGACTAGCGGGATCTACGAGCAGTACTTC
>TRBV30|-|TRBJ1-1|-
CAWSVPVPGSFF
TGTGCCTGGAGTGTACCCGTCCCAGGGTCTTTCTTT
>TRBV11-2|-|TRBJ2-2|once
CASSLEWQTNTGELFF
TGTGCCAGCAGCTTAGAATGGCAGACGAACACCGGGGAGCTGTTTTTT
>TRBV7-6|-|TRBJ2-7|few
CASSPDRSSDYEQYF
TGTGCCAGCAGCCCCGACAGGTCCTCGGACTACGAGCAGTACTTC
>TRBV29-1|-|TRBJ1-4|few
CSVSIGGNEKLFF
TGCAGCGTTAGTATAGGGGGAAATGAAAAACTGTTTTTT
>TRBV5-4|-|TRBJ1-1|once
CASSFRVDTEAFF
TGTGCCAGCAGCTTTCGGGTCGACACTGAAGCTTTCTTT
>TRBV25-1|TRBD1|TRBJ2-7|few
CASSRVGQGYEQYF
TGTGCCAGCAGTAGAGTGGGACAGGGCTACGAGCAGTACTTC
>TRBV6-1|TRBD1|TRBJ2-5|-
CASIRYSGGGETQYF
TGTGCCAGCATTAGGTATTCAGGGGGCGGAGAGACCCAGTACTTC
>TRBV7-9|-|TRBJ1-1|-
CASSQIWGGGNTEAFF
TGTGCCAGCAGCCAAATTTGGGGAGGGGGGAACACTGAAGCTTTCTTT
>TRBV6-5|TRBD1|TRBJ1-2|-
CASSYTGGVGYTF
TGTGCCAGCAGTTATACAGGGGGCGTTGGCTACACCTTC
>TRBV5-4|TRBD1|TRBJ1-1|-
CASSPTGDGNTEAFF
TGTGCCAGCAGCCCTACAGGGGATGGGAACACTGAAGCTTTCTTT
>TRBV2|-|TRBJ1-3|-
CASARDNSRGNTIYF
TGTGCCAGCGCCCGGGACAACTCAAGGGGAAACACCATATATTTT
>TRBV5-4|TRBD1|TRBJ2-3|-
CASSQPGQGRDTQYF
TGTGCCAGCAGTCAGCCGGGACAGGGAAGAGATACGCAGTATTTT
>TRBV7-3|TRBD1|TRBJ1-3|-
CASSTDRGPGNTIYF
TGTGCCAGCAGCACGGACAGGGGACCAGGAAACACCATATATTTT
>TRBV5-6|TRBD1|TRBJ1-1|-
CASSLEGTGNTEAFF
TGTGCCAGCAGCTTGGAGGGGACAGGGAACACTGAAGCTTTCTTT
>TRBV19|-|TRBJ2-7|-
CASSIAQNYEQYF
TGTGCCAGTAGTATAGCTCAGAACTACGAGCAGTACTTC
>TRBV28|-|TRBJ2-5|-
CASSSVKETQYF
TGTGCCAGCAGTTCGGTGAAAGAGACCCAGTACTTC
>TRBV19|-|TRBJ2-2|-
CASSLSWLAHTGELFF
TGTGCCAGTAGTCTAAGCTGGCTAGCGCACACCGGGGAGCTGTTTTTT
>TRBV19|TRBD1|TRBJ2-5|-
CASSISPRGQETQYF
TGTGCCAGTAGTATTTCCCCCAGGGGGCAAGAGACCCAGTACTTC
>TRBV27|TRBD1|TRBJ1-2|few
CASSLQGARAYGYTF
TGTGCCAGCAGTCTACAGGGGGCCCGGGCCTATGGCTACACCTTC
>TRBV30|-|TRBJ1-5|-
CAWSVDRTQPQHF
TGTGCCTGGAGTGTAGACAGAACTCAGCCCCAGCATTTT
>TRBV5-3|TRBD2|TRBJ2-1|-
CARSLGTSGSYEQFF
TGTGCCAGAAGCCTCGGGACTAGCGGGAGTTATGAGCAGTTCTTC
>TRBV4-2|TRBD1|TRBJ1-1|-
CASSQGWDSRMNTEAFF
TGTGCCAGCAGCCAAGGTTGGGACAGCAGGATGAACACTGAAGCTTTCTTT
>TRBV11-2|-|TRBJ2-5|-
CASSLQLQETQYF
TGTGCCAGCAGCTTACAGTTACAAGAGACCCAGTACTTC
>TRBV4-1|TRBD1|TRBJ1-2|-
CASSQGDRAYGYTF
TGCGCCAGCAGCCAAGGGGACAGGGCATATGGCTACACCTTC
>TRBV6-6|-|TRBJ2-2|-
CASSLEGPNTGELFF
TGTGCCAGCAGTTTGGAGGGACCAAACACCGGGGAGCTGTTTTTT